This TCR beta chain was captured in a study of cytomegalovirus exposure and HLA in healthy donors. Study results and caveats: In a later analysis, donors in an Asian-associated ancestry cluster reportedly had fewer N-insertions in productive TCRs than the cohort mean. Follow-up analysis later connected one missense variant in DCLRE1C with trimming of TCR beta V- and J-genes. Cytomegalovirus association was assigned to about 180 TCR beta chains.

The CDR3 is 14 amino acids. The germline gives CDR1 LNHDA, CDR2 SQIVND (reference sequence). V dropped 7 bases and J dropped 0 bases, with 10 bases sitting between them. Turning to this clone: Its specificity is not known.

Researchers ran the PCR with 60 Vbeta and 13 Jbeta primers. The assay was immunoSEQ multiplex PCR, and TCRdb's table has in-frame clones only and misses some. There are 180,000 or so clones in the sample; around 80% occur only once, and about 2.1% lies in the top ten. Input material: PBMCs. The rearrangement links TRBV19 to TRBJ1-5; D ambiguous. The source is a young woman in good health and CMV-seronegative. CDR3 region: CASTSPYSNQPQHF. The CDR3 DNA sequence: TGTGCCAGTACCTCCCCCTATAGCAATCAGCCCCAGCATTTT. Full variable domain (rest looked up from reference TRBV19 and TRBJ1-5): DGGITQSPKYLFRKEGQNVTLSCEQNLNHDAMYWYRQDPGQGLRLIYYSQIVNDFQKGDIAEGYSVSREKKESFPLTVTSAQKNPTAFYLCASTSPYSNQPQHFGDGTRLSIL.